This entry features one T cell receptor beta chain sequence. Its antigen specificity is not known. Base-call qualities are not available, and no considerably larger clone is one nucleotide away. From the germline V gene, CDR1 is SQVTM and CDR2 is ANQGSEA. There are 14 amino acids in the CDR3, from cysteine to phenylalanine inclusive. Kept here is only the CDR3 DNA, which spans 42 bases and is read in frame from base 1. V sheds 5 bases and J sheds 7 bases, leaving 21 bases between their ends. RNA was extracted with the RNeasy kit and 0.5 to 1 ug was reverse transcribed using random hexamers. TCR beta CDR3 regions were amplified with the immunoSEQ multiplex PCR assay covering 54 Vbeta and 13 Jbeta segments. To correct PCR amplification bias, a synthetic template baseline was used for both primer optimization and computational correction. The original methods were these. Reads were annotated to V, D and J genes according to IMGT and were analyzed with immunoSEQ Analyzer, with only productive sequences retained. Clonality was computed as one minus Shannon entropy normalized by log2 of the number of productive unique sequences. For each patient and control, public and private clones were evaluated among the 100 most prevalent clones. Clones were defined as Susac-specific when absent from the healthy and MS cohorts, from fewer than 1,200 published viral clones and from other ImmuneACCESS disease sequences. TCRdb cleaned the public reads at Q25 with fastp, built clones with MiXCR and kept in-frame beta chains. CDR3 protein sequences are deduplicated, and each keeps its most common genes and DNA. What appears here as the V and J calls and clone size reflects TCRdb's work, not the paper's. Within this sample are 300,000 to 350,000 distinct CDR3 sequences, with around 92% of them counted one time only. Roughly 0.07% of the sample goes to the ten largest clones.

The source of the sample is a study of CD8 T cells in Susac syndrome (dated by TCRdb to 2018 to 2020). At the level of the whole study: Whether CD8+ T cell activation and differentiation in Susac syndrome was antigen driven was tested using repertoire sequencing.

Overall study results and their limits: The number of individuals in the TCR sequencing and HLA analysis was acknowledged as relatively small.

Peripheral blood CD8+ and CD4+ T cells from healthy donors, Susac syndrome patients and multiple sclerosis patients were profiled using high-throughput TCR beta sequencing. The multiple sclerosis controls were treatment-naive patients who had stable or active relapsing-remitting disease and met the revised McDonald criteria. CD8+ TEMRA cells were enriched by FACS, while bulk CD8+ and CD4+ T cells were purified by magnetic negative isolation. Blood was collected in EDTA tubes and processed within 24 hours, with PBMCs isolated through density gradient centrifugation. PBMCs intended for TCR sequencing were cryopreserved in liquid nitrogen and were subsequently thawed in a 37 degrees C water bath. A purity of at least 90% was achieved for sorted or isolated CD4+, CD8+ and CD8+ TEMRA cells.

The receptor's source is a human donor with multiple sclerosis. The chain is encoded by TRBV29-1 joined to TRBJ2-7; too little of a D gene remains to name it. The material sequenced was CD4+ T cells from PBMCs. The DNA sequence reads TGCAGCGTTCGCCCCGGGCTCGGAGTGGGGGAGCAGTACTTC. It translates as CSVRPGLGVGEQYF.